This T cell receptor beta chain came from a study of a mutant IDH1 vaccine in newly diagnosed glioma. Study-wide background: Treated patients were roughly 60% male, around 40% female, mean age approximately 41 years. Patients got radiotherapy, temozolomide, or both beforehand, and most got both.

Only in-frame clones appear in the TCRdb table, and some are missing; sequencing was by immunoSEQ multiplex PCR. The table lists roughly 35,000 clones, about 85% of them singletons. A word on this clone: Its target is not known.

Study-wide points: Vaccination elicited immune responses in 93.3% of patients.

Time point here: baseline, week 1 (first vaccination visit). Indicated treatment: pre-vaccination baseline after standard-of-care therapy. This CDR3 has 14 amino acids. The V segment lost 4 bases and the J segment 7 bases; nucleotides outside the gene matches: 5. In germline, CDR1 is MNHEY, CDR2 SVGAGI. The rearrangement uses TRBV6-5 and TRBJ1-4; 8 nucleotides line up with TRBD1. The sample consisted of PBMCs, taken from a glioma patient treated with radiotherapy, temozolomide or both. The source is a woman in her forties with glioma. CDR3 DNA: TGTGCCAGCAGTTCCCGGGACAGGAGTGAAAAACTGTTTTTT. This encodes CASSSRDRSEKLFF.